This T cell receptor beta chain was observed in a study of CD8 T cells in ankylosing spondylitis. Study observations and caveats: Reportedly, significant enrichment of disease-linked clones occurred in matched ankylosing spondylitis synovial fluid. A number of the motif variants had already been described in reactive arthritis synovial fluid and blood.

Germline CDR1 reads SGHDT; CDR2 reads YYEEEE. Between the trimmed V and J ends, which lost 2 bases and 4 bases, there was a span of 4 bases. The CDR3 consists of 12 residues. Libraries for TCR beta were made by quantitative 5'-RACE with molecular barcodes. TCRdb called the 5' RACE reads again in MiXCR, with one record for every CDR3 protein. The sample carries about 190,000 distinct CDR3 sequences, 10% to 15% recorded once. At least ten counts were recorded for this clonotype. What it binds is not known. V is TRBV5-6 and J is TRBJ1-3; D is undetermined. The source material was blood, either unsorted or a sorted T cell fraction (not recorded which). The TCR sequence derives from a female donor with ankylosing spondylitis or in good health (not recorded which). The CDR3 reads CASSFQGNTIYF. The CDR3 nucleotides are TGTGCCAGCAGCTTCCAGGGAAACACCATATATTTT.